This T cell receptor (beta chain) was profiled in a study of shared clonotypes between healthy human individuals (dated by TCRdb to the early 2020s). Broadly, across the study: The cohort included a few men and a couple of women between 18 and 49 years of age. For each donor, three plates each were used for CD4 naive and CD4 memory, two plates were used for CD8 naive, and one plate was used for CD8 memory. To estimate repertoire size and how much clonotypes are shared between individuals, the study performed deep sequencing of blood TCR repertoires from a few healthy adults. To increase sequencing depth and limit assay-specific biases, TCR repertoire library preparation and sequencing were carried out by different laboratories using diverse techniques. Leukapheresis yielded between about 0.9 and 9 billion PBMCs per donor.

The paper's findings and limits, for the study overall: Because the study included a small number of donors, the genetic and exposure-history diversity represented was limited. Incomplete sequencing was indicated by rarefaction of sorted-subset datasets, despite the large sequencing depth. Only blood was sampled, and tissue TCR repertoires likely differ from those in blood. Clonotypes shared by all four sorted-subset donors showed higher generation probabilities than non-shared clonotypes. Larger estimated clonotype richness was generally found for naive subsets than for memory subsets. Sharing across a few donors was observed for around 5% of naive CD4, under 4% of naive CD8, about 2.3% of memory CD4, and around 0.44% of memory CD8 clonotypes. Pairwise subsampling indicated that sequencing depth was expected to affect the degree of clonotype sharing among donors.

Using the deep immunoSEQ assay, TCR CDR3 regions were amplified from genomic DNA by multiplex PCR. Extracted genomic DNA from each cell subset was spread evenly across all wells of several immunoSEQ 96-well plates, with each plate serving as a replicate. For sorted subsets, 200 to 250 ng of genomic DNA, equivalent to around 29,000 T cell genomes, went into each replicate PCR. Purified libraries were quantified with a Qubit 3.0 fluorometer, sized on a Bioanalyzer 2100, and re-quantified with the KAPA Library Quantification kit. Each immunoSEQ 96-well plate was sequenced on its own single-read 150-cycle Illumina NextSeq 550 flow cell. In the authors' own workflow: Because the immunoSEQ output included only junctional sequences and no quality scores, the filtering could not be the same as the filtering used for full-length reads. Sequences were annotated with PyIR, a Python wrapper for IgBLAST v1.9, and V/J genes and CDR3 were assigned using IMGT germline references. Reads with weak V/J assignments (E-value above 1e-6), missing CDR3, stop codons, out-of-frame junctions, or ambiguous translated residues were removed. V3J clonotypes were defined as sequences sharing the same inferred V gene, J gene, and CDR3 amino acid sequence. To compute the percentage overlap between repertoires, the number of shared unique clonotypes was divided by the size of the smaller repertoire. RTK rarefaction, the Chao1 estimator, and Recon v2.1 estimates of unobserved clonotypes were used to assess repertoire richness. OLGA was used to compute generation probabilities for all TCRbeta clonotypes that the gDNA method yielded from a handful of donors. Held by TCRdb, this immuneACCESS table contains in-frame sequences only and omits some clones. Under half of the omission traces to an unresolved V gene where checked; the cause of the rest is unknown. V and J calls plus clone size are reproduced from that table; the DNA served to infer D and trimming. The sample yields millions of clones; roughly 96% were counted once. 0.1% to 0.15% of the sample goes to the ten largest clones.

Donors were healthy HIV-negative adults with no recently reported acute infections or vaccinations. Every donor was a Caucasian adult residing in Nashville, Tennessee, USA. Magnetic negative selection was used to enrich CD4+ T cells, after which naive cells were positively selected on CD45RA and the negative fraction became the memory subset. After blood collection by leukapheresis, PBMCs were isolated using Ficoll-Histopaque density gradient centrifugation and then cryopreserved in the vapor phase of liquid nitrogen. Analytical flow cytometry was used to check the purity and quantity of every magnetically sorted T cell population. Genomic DNA was isolated from each sorted fraction and quantified by UV absorbance on a Nanodrop 2000c. Comments on this clone: It has no known antigen specificity. Base qualities are missing; no much larger clone stands one base away.

Trimming removed 2 bases from V and 9 bases from J, leaving 13 bases between the germline ends. CDR1 and CDR2, per the germline V gene, are MGHRA and YSYEKL. From its cysteine to its phenylalanine, the CDR3 spans 13 amino acids. Only CDR3 DNA is held: 39 bases, read in frame from base 1. The sequence links TRBV4-1 to TRBJ1-1; a tentative D match to TRBD1 spans 6 bases. This clonotype originated in a man younger than 35 in good health. Sequencing was performed on naive CD4+ T cells sorted from blood. The sample's cell subset or site label is to be understood as: CD45RA+ positively selected. DNA sequence: TGCGCCAGCAGCCAACTTCGACAGGAAAAAGCTTTCTTT. It translates to CASSQLRQEKAFF.